Sequencing of this TCR beta chain was carried out in a study of cytomegalovirus exposure and HLA in healthy donors. As for the study in general: Genotyping showed roughly 83% of roughly 390 donors falling in the Caucasian-associated ancestry cluster. General study results and limits: The study assumed roughly uniform donor sequencing depth for presence/absence analyses. Per published reports, the classifier diagnosed cytomegalovirus status with high specificity and sensitivity. Most TCRs appeared rarely, but some public TCRs recurred in many donors.

The PCR made use of 60 Vbeta and 13 Jbeta primers. The assay was immunoSEQ multiplex PCR, and TCRdb's table has in-frame clones only and misses some. The sample carries 150,000 to 200,000 clones, 70% to 85% recorded once. Germline CDR1 is SGHTA and CDR2 is FQGNSA. CDR3 length: 15 residues. V lost 5 bases to trimming and J lost 0 bases, with 11 bases between them. In this sample, this clone turned up a few times. Its antigen remains unknown. The clonotype comes from a boy aged 2 to 10 in good health and CMV-seronegative. The J gene is TRBJ1-3, the V gene TRBV7-2; D gene ambiguous. Sequencing was done on a sample of PBMCs. The CDR3 sequence: CASSPSGGSGNTIYF. CDR3 DNA: TGTGCCAGCAGCCCTAGCGGCGGCTCTGGAAACACCATATATTTT.